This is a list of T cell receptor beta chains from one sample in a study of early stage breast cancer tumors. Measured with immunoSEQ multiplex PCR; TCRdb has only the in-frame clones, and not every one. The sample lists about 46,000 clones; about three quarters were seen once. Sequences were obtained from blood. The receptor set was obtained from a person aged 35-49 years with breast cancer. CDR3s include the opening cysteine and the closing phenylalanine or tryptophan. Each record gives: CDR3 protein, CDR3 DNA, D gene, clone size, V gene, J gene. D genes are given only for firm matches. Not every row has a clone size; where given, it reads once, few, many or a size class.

CDR3aa: CASSLTAGGYNEQFF; CDR3nt: TGTGCCAGCAGCCTAACCGCAGGGGGCTACAATGAGCAGTTCTTC; d_gene: TRBD1; abundance: .; v_gene: TRBV27; j_gene: TRBJ2-1
CDR3aa: CASSVVTDARAAGEQFF; CDR3nt: TGTGCCAGCAGCGTAGTAACCGACGCAAGGGCAGCCGGTGAGCAGTTCTTC; d_gene: .; abundance: .; v_gene: TRBV9; j_gene: TRBJ2-1
CDR3aa: CASSYSGGRGEKLFF; CDR3nt: TGTGCCAGCAGTTACTCGGGGGGCCGCGGTGAAAAACTGTTTTTT; d_gene: .; abundance: .; v_gene: TRBV6-6; j_gene: TRBJ1-4
CDR3aa: CASTDQWTWGTYNEQFF; CDR3nt: TGTGCCAGCACTGACCAGTGGACCTGGGGGACCTACAATGAGCAGTTCTTC; d_gene: .; abundance: .; v_gene: TRBV6-1; j_gene: TRBJ2-1
CDR3aa: CASGLGTGAINEQFF; CDR3nt: TGCGCCAGCGGCTTGGGGACAGGGGCAATTAACGAGCAGTTCTTC; d_gene: TRBD1; abundance: once; v_gene: TRBV5-1; j_gene: TRBJ2-1
CDR3aa: CASSDQSSGDEQFF; CDR3nt: TGTGCCAGCAGCGACCAATCTAGCGGGGATGAGCAGTTCTTC; d_gene: TRBD2; abundance: .; v_gene: TRBV6-4; j_gene: TRBJ2-1
CDR3aa: CASMEDRGNQPQHF; CDR3nt: TGTGCCAGCATGGAAGACAGGGGCAATCAGCCCCAGCATTTT; d_gene: TRBD1; abundance: few; v_gene: TRBV2; j_gene: TRBJ1-5
CDR3aa: CASSEYGDTEAFF; CDR3nt: TGTGCCAGCAGTGAATACGGTGACACTGAAGCTTTCTTT; d_gene: .; abundance: .; v_gene: TRBV6-1; j_gene: TRBJ1-1
CDR3aa: CASSHESGGYGYTF; CDR3nt: TGTGCCAGCAGCCACGAATCTGGGGGCTATGGCTACACCTTC; d_gene: .; abundance: few; v_gene: TRBV14; j_gene: TRBJ1-2
CDR3aa: CATSRVFTGTGANQPQHF; CDR3nt: TGTGCCACCAGCAGAGTTTTCACCGGGACAGGGGCCAATCAGCCCCAGCATTTT; d_gene: TRBD1; abundance: .; v_gene: TRBV15; j_gene: TRBJ1-5
CDR3aa: CAISESVGRGATNEKLFF; CDR3nt: TGTGCCATCAGTGAGTCGGTAGGCAGGGGCGCAACTAATGAAAAACTGTTTTTT; d_gene: .; abundance: .; v_gene: TRBV10-3; j_gene: TRBJ1-4
CDR3aa: CASSLGGTGVNEKLFF; CDR3nt: TGTGCCAGCAGCTTAGGGGGGACAGGGGTGAATGAAAAACTGTTTTTT; d_gene: TRBD1; abundance: .; v_gene: TRBV11-2; j_gene: TRBJ1-4
CDR3aa: CASSPGQGMREQYF; CDR3nt: TGTGCCAGCAGCCCCGGACAGGGAATGCGCGAGCAGTACTTC; d_gene: TRBD1; abundance: .; v_gene: TRBV11-3; j_gene: TRBJ2-7
CDR3aa: CSVGGDPEQYF; CDR3nt: TGCAGCGTTGGAGGGGACCCCGAGCAGTACTTC; d_gene: .; abundance: .; v_gene: TRBV29-1; j_gene: TRBJ2-7
CDR3aa: CSVWGLGETQYF; CDR3nt: TGCAGCGTTTGGGGGCTGGGGGAGACCCAGTACTTC; d_gene: .; abundance: few; v_gene: TRBV29-1; j_gene: TRBJ2-5
CDR3aa: CATRGDARGETQYF; CDR3nt: TGTGCCACCCGGGGGGACGCTCGAGGAGAGACCCAGTACTTC; d_gene: TRBD2; abundance: .; v_gene: TRBV19; j_gene: TRBJ2-5
CDR3aa: CAWSPGHYTF; CDR3nt: TGTGCCTGGAGTCCAGGGCACTACACCTTC; d_gene: .; abundance: .; v_gene: TRBV30; j_gene: TRBJ1-2
CDR3aa: CASSLGGSGGQETQYF; CDR3nt: TGCGCCAGCAGCTTGGGAGGTAGCGGGGGTCAAGAGACCCAGTACTTC; d_gene: TRBD2; abundance: once; v_gene: TRBV5-1; j_gene: TRBJ2-5
CDR3aa: CASRPRSTPDEQFF; CDR3nt: TGTGCCAGCAGACCTAGGAGTACGCCGGATGAGCAGTTCTTC; d_gene: .; abundance: .; v_gene: TRBV2; j_gene: TRBJ2-1
CDR3aa: CASSSSVSGQGAGADTQYF; CDR3nt: TGCGCCAGCAGCTCCAGCGTCTCCGGACAGGGGGCAGGGGCAGATACGCAGTATTTT; d_gene: TRBD1; abundance: once; v_gene: TRBV5-1; j_gene: TRBJ2-3